This T cell receptor (beta chain) was retrieved from a study of read filtering for tumor transcriptome and immune sequencing. Points from the study as a whole: About 81.9% of IR-seq clonotypes had a single read, yet these held approximately 3.7% of reads. IR-seq and RNA-seq agreed better without single-read clonotypes.

The trim removed 6 bases at V and 9 bases at J, leaving 7 bases unmatched. CDR3 length: 13 amino acids. Germline CDR1 is MNHNS and CDR2 is SASEGT. Sampling of bone marrow took place during active disease in every patient. A word on this clonotype: Its antigen remains unknown. A far larger clone is one base from this, pointing to a likely read error.

This library used roughly 0.4 ug RNA and molecular barcoded adaptors spanning alpha/delta and beta/gamma chains. TCRdb recomputed calls from the reads with MiXCR, one row per CDR3 protein. Among approximately 62,000 distinct CDR3 sequences listed, around 19% were seen once. V is TRBV6-1 and J is TRBJ2-7, with 11 bases that match TRBD1. The TCR originated in a donor over 35 with multiple myeloma. Specimen: a population of CD138-negative cells sorted from bone marrow. For the CDR3, the DNA is TGTGCCAGCAGCCTAGGGACAGGGGGTGCGCAGTACTTC. This sequence encodes CASSLGTGGAQYF.